Listed here are 11 T cell receptor beta chains from one sample, sequenced in a study of cytomegalovirus exposure and HLA in healthy donors. The PCR used 60 Vbeta and 13 Jbeta primers. Sequencing used immunoSEQ multiplex PCR; TCRdb keeps in-frame clones, though not all of them. The sample consists of about 150,000 clones, around 80% of them appearing once. The sample consisted of PBMCs. These receptors came from a woman aged 18-29 years in good health and CMV-seronegative.

The chain uses TRBV29-1 and TRBJ1-2; 12 nucleotides align to TRBD1. Germline values: CDR1 SQVTM, CDR2 ANQGSEA. The CDR3 covers 14 residues. With V trimmed by 4 bases and J by 2 bases, 2 bases remained unmatched. This CDR3 is CSVGDRGLNYGYTF. CDR3 in DNA: TGCAGCGTTGGGGACAGGGGGCTGAACTATGGCTACACCTTC.

The chain uses TRBV10-3 and TRBJ1-3, with TRBD1 matching over 9 bases. The junction had 5 bases not matched to a gene; V was cut back by 2 bases and J by 0 bases. Germline V lookup: CDR1 ENHRY, CDR2 SYGVKD. This CDR3 has 17 amino acids. The CDR3 reads CAISEGQGFDSGNTIYF. The CDR3 DNA reads TGTGCCATCAGTGAGGGACAGGGGTTTGACTCTGGAAACACCATATATTTT.

This clone was recorded only once. The chain carries TRBV5-4 and TRBJ2-3; no clear D gene. The V end lost 1 base, the J end lost 8 bases, and 8 bases lay between the germline ends. Germline lookup yields CDR1 SGHNT and CDR2 YYREEE (reference sequence). The CDR3 is 12 residues long. The CDR3 DNA reads as TGTGCCAGCAGCTTGACGGAGCGTACGCAGTATTTT. It specifies CASSLTERTQYF.

This clone was recorded only once. The chain is built from TRBV28 and TRBJ1-1; D is undetermined. With 3 bases removed from V and 6 bases from J, the gap between germline ends came to 11 bases. The CDR3 is 13 amino acids. Per germline, CDR1 MDHEN and CDR2 SYDVKM. Here the CDR3 DNA reads TGTGCCAGCAGTTTTGGGCCCAACCCTGAAGCTTTCTTT. Translated, it gives CASSFGPNPEAFF. Drawing the rest from reference TRBV28 and TRBJ1-1, the complete variable domain is DVKVTQSSRYLVKRTGEKVFLECVQDMDHENMFWYRQDPGLGLRLIYFSYDVKMKEKGDIPEGYSVSREKKERFSLILESASTNQTSMYLCASSFGPNPEAFFGQGTRLTVV.

The chain recombines TRBV6-4 with TRBJ2-3; maybe TRBD2 (5 bases). Germline loops: CDR1 MRHNA, CDR2 SNTAGT. V shed 3 bases and J shed 1 base, with 11 bases lying between them. The CDR3 has 15 residues. The CDR3 coding sequence is TGTGCCAGCAGTGAATTGGGTAGCGGCACAGATACGCAGTATTTT. It yields the protein CASSELGSGTDTQYF.

The chain has TRBV6-1 and TRBJ2-3; tentative D call: TRBD1 (6 bases). Germline loops: CDR1 MNHNS, CDR2 SASEGT. Trimming took 5 bases from V and 6 from J, leaving 15 bases between them. The CDR3 has 14 amino acids. CDR3 in amino acids: CASSPQGPPDTQYF. As DNA, the CDR3 is TGTGCCAGCAGTCCACAGGGACCCCCGGATACGCAGTATTTT.

The rearrangement joins TRBV5-4 to TRBJ2-2, with TRBD2 as a possible D gene (6 bases). The CDR3 is 16 residues long. Germline lookup yields CDR1 SGHNT and CDR2 YYREEE (reference sequence). V lost 4 bases to trimming and J lost 5 bases, with 18 bases between them. The chain's CDR3 is CASSPSRGGGTGELFF. The CDR3 DNA is TGTGCCAGCAGCCCTTCTCGGGGAGGAGGGACCGGGGAGCTGTTTTTT.

Details on this clone: An end of the junction differs from the germline gene, which may be a read error. This chain links TRBV28 with TRBJ1-2; 8 bases line up with TRBD1. This CDR3 contains 11 residues. Germline CDR1 and CDR2: MDHEN and SYDVKM. The CDR3 sequence is CASSRQGHGIF. The CDR3, as DNA: TGTGCCAGCAGCAGACAGGGGCATGGGATCTTC.

This clone was seen a few times. V usage is TRBV27 and J usage is TRBJ1-6; D remains ambiguous. Germline V gene data show CDR1 as MNHEY and CDR2 as SMNVEV (reference sequence). CDR3 length equals 12 residues. V lost 10 bases and J lost 8, with 12 bases in between. The CDR3 loop reads CANPMGDSPLHF. The CDR3 nucleotides read TGTGCCAACCCGATGGGCGATTCACCCCTCCACTTT.

This clone was picked up a small number of times. The chain uses TRBV7-9 and TRBJ1-4, with 11 nucleotides matching TRBD1. Trimming took 5 bases from V and 3 from J; bases not matched to a gene: 8. The length of the CDR3 is 17 residues. CDR1 and CDR2 (germline): SEHNR, FQNEAQ (reference sequence). The CDR3 bases are TGTGCCAGCAGCACCCGGGACAGGGGGACCTCTAATGAAAAACTGTTTTTT. Amino acid sequence: CASSTRDRGTSNEKLFF.

J is TRBJ2-6 and V is TRBV2; D possibly corresponds to TRBD1 (5 bases). Germline CDR1 and CDR2: SNHLY and FYNNEI. Trimming pared 2 bases from V and 4 bases from J, leaving 9 bases between. The CDR3 has 15 amino acids. The CDR3 spells CASSEQGMGANVLTF. DNA for the CDR3: TGTGCCAGCAGTGAACAGGGTATGGGGGCCAACGTCCTGACTTTC. Based on the CDR3 plus reference TRBV2 and TRBJ2-6, the full variable domain is EPEVTQTPSHQVTQMGQEVILRCVPISNHLYFYWYRQILGQKVEFLVSFYNNEISEKSEIFDDQFSVERPDGSNFTLKIRSTKLEDSAMYFCASSEQGMGANVLTFGAGSRLTVL.